This T cell receptor (beta chain) came from a study of shared clonotypes between healthy human individuals (dated by TCRdb to between 2020 and 2021). Regarding the study in general: The cohort included three men and two women between 18 and 49 years of age. For each donor, CD4 naive and CD4 memory were each run on three plates, CD8 naive on two plates, and CD8 memory on one plate. The study deeply sequenced blood TCR repertoires of several healthy adults to estimate repertoire size and the extent of clonotype sharing between individuals. Libraries were prepared and TCR repertoires were sequenced by different laboratories using diverse techniques, in order to increase sequencing depth and limit assay-specific biases. Each donor's leukapheresis produced roughly between roughly 0.9 and 8.9 billion PBMCs.

On this clone itself: This receptor's antigen is unknown. Base-call qualities are not available, and no considerably larger clone is one nucleotide away.

The study at large found these results: Because the study included only a small number of donors, the genetic and exposure-history diversity represented was limited. Pairwise subsampling indicated that sequencing depth was expected to affect the degree of clonotype sharing among donors. Only blood was sampled, and tissue TCR repertoires likely differ from those in blood. Higher generation probabilities were observed for clonotypes shared by all four sorted-subset donors than for non-shared clonotypes. Naive subsets generally had larger estimated clonotype richness than memory subsets. When four donors were compared, the shared fraction of clonotypes was 5% to 6.5% for naive CD4, 3.5% to 4% for naive CD8, 2.3% for memory CD4, and 0.35% to 0.4% for memory CD8. Even with the large sequencing depth, rarefaction of the sorted-subset datasets indicated that sequencing was incomplete.

The donors were healthy, HIV-negative adults with no recently reported acute infections or vaccinations. Only Caucasian adults living in Nashville, Tennessee, USA were represented among the donors. Magnetic negative selection was used to enrich CD4+ T cells, after which naive cells were positively selected on CD45RA and the negative fraction became the memory subset. After blood collection by leukapheresis, PBMCs were isolated using Ficoll-Histopaque density gradient centrifugation and then cryopreserved in the vapor phase of liquid nitrogen. Analytical flow cytometry was used to check the purity and quantity of every magnetically sorted T cell population. Each sorted fraction had its genomic DNA isolated and then quantified by UV absorbance on a Nanodrop 2000c. Using the deep immunoSEQ assay, multiplex PCR amplified TCR CDR3 regions from genomic DNA. For each cell subset, the extracted genomic DNA was distributed evenly across all wells of several immunoSEQ 96-well plates, and each plate served as one replicate. For sorted subsets, each replicate PCR was loaded with 200 ng genomic DNA, equivalent to 30,000 to 35,000 T cell genomes. Purified libraries were quantified with a Qubit 3.0 fluorometer, sized on a Bioanalyzer 2100, and re-quantified with the KAPA Library Quantification kit. Every immunoSEQ 96-well plate was sequenced on a dedicated single-read 150-cycle Illumina NextSeq 550 flow cell. For the original study's pipeline: Because the immunoSEQ output included only junctional sequences and no quality scores, the filtering could not be the same as the filtering used for full-length reads. Sequences were annotated with PyIR, a Python wrapper for IgBLAST v1.9, and V/J genes and CDR3 were assigned using IMGT germline references. Reads were filtered out if the reads had weak V/J assignments (E-value above 1e-6), no CDR3, stop codons, out-of-frame junctions, or ambiguous translated residues. A V3J clonotype was defined by an identical inferred V gene, J gene, and CDR3 amino acid sequence. Percentage overlap between repertoires was calculated by dividing the number of shared unique clonotypes by the size of the smaller repertoire. Three approaches were used to assess repertoire richness: RTK rarefaction, the Chao1 estimator, and Recon v2.1 estimates of unobserved clonotypes. OLGA was used to compute generation probabilities for all TCRbeta clonotypes that the gDNA method yielded from several donors. This immuneACCESS table, as held by TCRdb, lists in-frame sequences with V and J called but not all clones. Of the missing ones, under half trace to an unresolved V gene in checked studies; the others have no known cause. D and trimming were read from the DNA, whereas the V and J calls and clone size are those reported in that table. Recorded for this sample are fewer than 3 million clones; around 90% of them occurred a single time. The top ten constitute 0.3% to 0.45% of the sample.

The TCR originated in a man aged 18 to 30 in good health. Some clones in this sample may be carry-over from other donors' samples. The sequencing sample was made of naive CD4+ T cells from PBMCs. Read against the paper, the sample's cell subset or site label means: CD45RA+ positively selected.

The encoded CDR3 is CASSYSPRGGGKLFF. The sequenced DNA is TGTGCCAGCAGTTACTCGCCCAGGGGAGGGGGAAAACTGTTTTTT. The sequence is built from TRBV6-5 and TRBJ1-4, and TRBD1 may be the D gene, going by 6 matching bases. Deletion took 0 bases off V and 10 bases off J, with a span of 15 bases between the germline ends. The CDR3, cysteine through phenylalanine, is 15 amino acids long. CDR3 DNA is the only sequence kept; it has 45 bases, read in frame from the first base. The germline V gene provides CDR1 MNHEY and CDR2 SVGAGI.